One sample yielded the 31 T cell receptor beta chains listed below, sequenced in a study of blood T cell repertoires in COVID-19. TCRdb keeps only in-frame clones here, not all; method: immunoSEQ multiplex PCR. The top ten hold 16% of the sample, which has 70,000 or so clones, around three quarters seen once. The sequencing sample was made of peripheral blood. These receptors originate from a man in his sixties with acute or convalescent COVID-19.

This chain connects TRBV18 to TRBJ1-4; a possible D gene is TRBD1 (5 bases). With 2 bases removed from V and 0 bases from J, the gap between germline ends came to 10 bases. The germline gives CDR1 KGHSH, CDR2 LQKENI. CDR3 length: 16 amino acids. For the CDR3, the DNA is TGTGCCAGCTCACCATCTTCAGGGTCAACTAATGAAAAACTGTTTTTT. Translated, it gives CASSPSSGSTNEKLFF.

The genes are TRBV6-5 and TRBJ1-5; the match to TRBD1 covers 7 bases. Germline V gene sequence: CDR1 MNHEY, CDR2 SVGAGI. The CDR3 is 13 residues long. With V trimmed by 8 bases and J by 4 bases, 5 bases remained unmatched. The CDR3 DNA sequence: TGTGCCAGCGAGGGGGCGAGAAATCAGCCCCAGCATTTT. Its protein product is CASEGARNQPQHF.

The chain combines TRBV27 with TRBJ2-1, with TRBD2 matching 7 bases. The ends lost 2 bases at V and 4 bases at J; junction bases unmatched: 5. Germline lookup yields CDR1 MNHEY and CDR2 SMNVEV (reference sequence). This CDR3 comprises 15 residues. CDR3: CASSLIGREYNEQFF. CDR3 bases: TGTGCCAGCAGTTTAATCGGGCGGGAGTACAATGAGCAGTTCTTC.

The count of this clone is one. The V call is TRBV2, the J call TRBJ2-3, with D possibly matching TRBD1 (6 bases). CDR1 SNHLY and CDR2 FYNNEI come from the germline V gene. CDR3 size: 14 residues. Trimming removed 11 bases at V and 3 bases at J, with 18 bases between. The CDR3 DNA sequence: TGTGCCTGCCAGGGGCTACTCCGTACAGATACGCAGTATTTT. Translated: CACQGLLRTDTQYF.

The chain is built from TRBV2 and TRBJ2-1; D not certain. CDR1 and CDR2 (germline): SNHLY, FYNNEI. This CDR3 has 15 amino acids. The germline V and J ends were trimmed by 4 bases and 0 bases, with 10 bases remaining between them. CDR3 sequence (DNA): TGTGCCAGCAGTGTCGGAGCCCTCTCCTACAATGAGCAGTTCTTC. This gives the protein CASSVGALSYNEQFF.

For the CDR3, the DNA is TGTGCCAGCAGCCCCGGTGACAGGGTAGACAATCAGCCCCAGCATTTT. Its protein is CASSPGDRVDNQPQHF. The chain uses TRBV9 and TRBJ1-5; 7 bases agree with TRBD1. The V segment lost 4 bases and the J segment 3 bases; nucleotides outside the gene matches: 10. The CDR3 runs to 16 residues. CDR1 and CDR2 (germline): SGDLS, YYNGEE.

J is TRBJ2-7 and V is TRBV18; D is perhaps TRBD2 (5 bases). CDR1 and CDR2 (germline): KGHSH, LQKENI. The V gene lost 3 bases and the J gene lost 3 bases, with 9 bases spanning the gap. The CDR3 loop spans 13 amino acids. The CDR3 DNA sequence: TGTGCCAGCTCACCGCCCGCGGGCTACGAGCAGTACTTC. Encoded protein: CASSPPAGYEQYF.

As regards this clone: The same CDR3 also results from other DNA sequences found in this sample. V and J are TRBV18 and TRBJ2-7; TRBD1 might be the D (6 bases). CDR3 length: 13 residues. Trimming removed 3 bases at V and 0 bases at J, with 6 bases between. CDR1 and CDR2 from the germline V gene are KGHSH and LQKENI. This CDR3 reads CASSPDSSYEQYF. The CDR3 DNA reads as TGTGCCAGCTCACCGGACAGCTCCTACGAGCAGTACTTC. Together with reference TRBV18 and TRBJ2-7, the CDR3 gives the full variable domain: NAGVMQNPRHLVRRRGQEARLRCSPMKGHSHVYWYRQLPEEGLKFMVYLQKENIIDESGMPKERFSAEFPKEGPSILRIQQVVRGDSAAYFCASSPDSSYEQYFGPGTRLTVT.

J is TRBJ1-2 and V is TRBV9; TRBD1 matches at 7 bases. Trimming took 2 bases from V and 0 from J; bases not matched to a gene: 4. Germline V CDR1 and CDR2: SGDLS, YYNGEE. The CDR3 length is 15 residues. CDR3 DNA sequence: TGTGCCAGCAGCGTGAGGACAGGAACTAACTATGGCTACACCTTC. It encodes CASSVRTGTNYGYTF.

The chain employs TRBV4-3 and TRBJ1-2; 7 bases agree with TRBD1. CDR3 size: 13 residues. V lost 1 base, J lost 7 bases, and 3 bases stayed unmatched. From germline, CDR1 is LGHNA and CDR2 YSLEER. The CDR3: CASSQGQGLGYTF. For the CDR3, the DNA is TGCGCCAGCAGCCAAGGACAGGGACTTGGCTACACCTTC.

The chain couples TRBV7-8 to TRBJ2-7; 10 bases are a match to TRBD2. J was trimmed by 2 bases and V by 5 bases; bases with no gene match: 3. There are 14 residues in the CDR3. The germline CDR1 and CDR2 sequences are SGHVS and FQNEAQ. CDR3 bases: TGTGCCAGCAGCCGAGGACTAGCGGCCTACGAGCAGTACTTC. This gives the protein CASSRGLAAYEQYF.

The chain recombines TRBV7-6 with TRBJ1-3; 7 nucleotides agree with TRBD1. The junction had 8 bases not matched to a gene; V was cut back by 5 bases and J by 4 bases. This CDR3 contains 15 residues. Germline lookup yields CDR1 SGHVS and CDR2 FNYEAQ. CDR3 coding DNA: TGTGCCAGCAGCCCCAGGGGGTCGAGGGGAAACACCATATATTTT. It codes for CASSPRGSRGNTIYF.

The chain employs TRBV2 and TRBJ1-3; D is unresolved. Trimming removed 5 bases from V and 0 bases from J, with 11 bases in between. The CDR3 runs to 15 residues. CDR1 and CDR2 from the germline V gene are SNHLY and FYNNEI. CDR3 residues: CASSKGLPSGNTIYF. The CDR3 region has the DNA TGTGCCAGCAGTAAAGGCCTACCCTCTGGAAACACCATATATTTT.

This chain uses TRBV19 with TRBJ2-7; 7 nucleotides align to TRBD1. CDR1 is LNHDA, CDR2 SQIVND, per germline (reference sequence). The CDR3 extends over 10 amino acids. Trimming cost V 10 bases and J 4 bases; bases outside gene matches: 1. The CDR3, as DNA: TGTGCCACAGGGGGTTACGAGCAGTACTTC. Translated, it gives CATGGYEQYF.

This clone was observed once. The CDR3 coding sequence is TGTGCCTGGAGTACCGGGACAGTGATTTCACCCCTCCACTTT. Translated: CAWSTGTVISPLHF. V is TRBV30 and J is TRBJ1-6, with 7 bases that match TRBD1. The CDR3 spans 14 residues. Germline loops: CDR1 GTSNPN, CDR2 SVGIG (reference sequence). The trim removed 2 bases at V and 9 bases at J, leaving 7 bases unmatched.

This sequence joins TRBV15 and TRBJ2-6; a weak D match, TRBD1 (5 bases). V lost 4 bases and J 0 bases, leaving 16 bases between the germline ends. CDR3 size: 18 residues. Germline CDR1 reads LNHNV; CDR2 reads YYDKDF (reference sequence). The CDR3, as DNA: TGTGCCACCAGCACACGTCGTGGGGCGATCTCTGGGGCCAACGTCCTGACTTTC. Protein: CATSTRRGAISGANVLTF.

This clone was found a few times. The V and J genes are TRBV24-1 and TRBJ1-5; no firm D call. V lost 9 bases and J 6 bases, leaving 11 bases between the germline ends. Germline-derived CDR1 and CDR2 are KGHDR and SFDVKD. The CDR3 extends over 12 amino acids. In DNA form, the CDR3 reads TGTGCCACCGCGGGTCAAGGTCAGCCCCAGCATTTT. It codes for CATAGQGQPQHF.

This chain connects TRBV18 to TRBJ2-7, with 7 bases identical to TRBD1. V lost 9 bases, J lost 3 bases, and 8 bases stayed unmatched. The CDR3 is made up of 13 amino acids. CDR1 and CDR2 from the germline V gene are KGHSH and LQKENI. The CDR3 nucleotides read TGTGCCAGTTCCCGGGACAGTTACTACGAGCAGTACTTC. The encoded protein is CASSRDSYYEQYF.

The chain joins TRBV5-1 to TRBJ2-7, with TRBD1 identical over 7 bases. Trimming cost V 4 bases and J 2 bases; bases outside gene matches: 3. The length of the CDR3 is 13 residues. Germline CDR1 reads SGHRS; CDR2 reads YFSETQ. Here the CDR3 reads CASSRDRAYEQYF. The DNA of the CDR3 is TGCGCCAGCAGCAGGGACAGAGCCTACGAGCAGTACTTC.

This clone has just a few counts. The chain's CDR3 is CASSQEVGRAFF. CDR3 coding DNA: TGTGCCAGCAGCCAAGAGGTAGGGAGGGCTTTCTTT. The chain recombines TRBV14 with TRBJ1-1; D remains ambiguous. V shed 0 bases and J shed 11 bases, with 10 bases lying between them. CDR1 is SGHDN, CDR2 FVKESK, per germline. The CDR3 sequence is 12 residues long.

Written as DNA, the CDR3 is TGTGCCAGCAGCCTAGACAGGACATCTAACTATGGCTACACCTTC. It is translated as CASSLDRTSNYGYTF. The rearrangement uses TRBV5-8 and TRBJ1-2; maybe TRBD1 (6 bases). V lost 4 bases, J lost 0 bases, and 13 bases lay in between. CDR3 length: 15 amino acids. Germline V gene sequence: CDR1 SGHTS, CDR2 YDEGEE.

The chain couples TRBV4-3 to TRBJ2-1; 10 bases agree with TRBD2. Trimming cost V 5 bases and J 7 bases; bases outside gene matches: 8. Germline loops: CDR1 LGHNA, CDR2 YSLEER. The CDR3 is 15 residues long. The chain's CDR3 is CASSESGGAVNEQFF. Here the CDR3 DNA reads TGCGCCAGCAGCGAGAGCGGGGGGGCCGTAAATGAGCAGTTCTTC.

In this sample, this clone turned up once. The chain is built from TRBV9 and TRBJ1-2; tentatively, D is TRBD1 (5 bases). CDR3 length: 19 residues. Trimming removed 0 bases from V and 7 bases from J, with 28 bases in between. CDR1 is SGDLS and CDR2 is YYNGEE in the germline V gene. CDR3 residues: CASSVGVIFRQGPLAGYTF. CDR3 nucleotide sequence: TGTGCCAGCAGCGTAGGGGTGATTTTCCGCCAGGGCCCTCTGGCTGGCTACACCTTC.

This chain uses TRBV24-1 with TRBJ2-2, with D possibly TRBD2 on 6 matching bases. This CDR3 has 13 amino acids. Germline V CDR1 and CDR2: KGHDR, SFDVKD. V was clipped by 11 bases and J by 2 bases, with 11 bases between them. The DNA for the CDR3 is TGTGCCATCAACGGGGGTAACACCGGGGAGCTGTTTTTT. Translating gives CAINGGNTGELFF.

This clone showed up just once. The V and J genes are TRBV6-1 and TRBJ2-7; D unclear. This CDR3 is built from 12 residues. The germline CDR1 and CDR2 sequences are MNHNS and SASEGT. V was clipped by 1 base and J by 3 bases, with 4 bases between them. The CDR3 protein is CASSEGHYEQYF. CDR3 DNA sequence: TGTGCCAGCAGTGAAGGGCACTACGAGCAGTACTTC.

V usage is TRBV10-3 and J usage is TRBJ1-5, with a weak D call TRBD1 (6 bases). The CDR3 runs to 16 residues. Trimming left V 3 bases short and J 4 bases short, with 16 bases between. Germline loops: CDR1 ENHRY, CDR2 SYGVKD. The CDR3 DNA reads as TGTGCCATCAGTGAAGGACAGATTCGAACGAATCAGCCCCAGCATTTT. Residues: CAISEGQIRTNQPQHF.

This chain uses TRBV4-3 with TRBJ1-2; TRBD1 is a possible D gene (6 bases). Germline assignment: CDR1 LGHNA and CDR2 YSLEER. The V end was cut by 1 base, the J end by 2 bases, with 11 bases between. The CDR3 spans 15 residues. The DNA of the CDR3 is TGCGCCAGCAGCCAAGCTGGACAGAGAAACTATGGCTACACCTTC. Encoded protein: CASSQAGQRNYGYTF.

V gene TRBV5-1 combines with J gene TRBJ2-2; TRBD2 aligns across 8 bases. There are 19 residues in the CDR3. CDR1 is SGHRS and CDR2 is YFSETQ in the germline V gene. Trimming took 1 base from V and 5 from J; bases not matched to a gene: 16. CDR3 amino acids: CASSLNVAGGPYMTGELFF. CDR3 DNA: TGCGCCAGCAGCTTGAATGTGGCGGGGGGCCCATACATGACCGGGGAGCTGTTTTTT.

This clone was recorded once. The chain has TRBV5-1 and TRBJ2-1; TRBD1 might be the D (6 bases). CDR3 length equals 15 residues. CDR1 is SGHRS, CDR2 YFSETQ, per germline. V lost 5 bases to trimming and J lost 8 bases, with 20 bases between them. The CDR3 reads CASRTNTGSGDEQFF. The CDR3 nucleotides read TGCGCCAGCAGGACTAACACAGGGTCAGGGGATGAGCAGTTCTTC.

The chain uses TRBV4-2 and TRBJ1-2; D perhaps matches TRBD1 (6 bases). Germline V gene sequence: CDR1 LGHNA, CDR2 YNFKEQ. The CDR3 runs to 15 residues. V was trimmed by 4 bases and J by 4 bases, leaving 16 bases between them. The CDR3 is CASSPTRGVIYGYTF. The CDR3 DNA sequence: TGTGCCAGCAGCCCAACCAGGGGCGTAATCTATGGCTACACCTTC.

V gene TRBV18 combines with J gene TRBJ2-5, with TRBD1 identical over 9 bases. Losses at the gene ends were 3 bases for V and 2 bases for J; bases not matched to a gene: 1. This CDR3 is 14 amino acids long. The germline CDR1 and CDR2 sequences are KGHSH and LQKENI. Written as DNA, the CDR3 is TGTGCCAGCTCACCCGGGACAGGGCAAGAGACCCAGTACTTC. Its protein product is CASSPGTGQETQYF.